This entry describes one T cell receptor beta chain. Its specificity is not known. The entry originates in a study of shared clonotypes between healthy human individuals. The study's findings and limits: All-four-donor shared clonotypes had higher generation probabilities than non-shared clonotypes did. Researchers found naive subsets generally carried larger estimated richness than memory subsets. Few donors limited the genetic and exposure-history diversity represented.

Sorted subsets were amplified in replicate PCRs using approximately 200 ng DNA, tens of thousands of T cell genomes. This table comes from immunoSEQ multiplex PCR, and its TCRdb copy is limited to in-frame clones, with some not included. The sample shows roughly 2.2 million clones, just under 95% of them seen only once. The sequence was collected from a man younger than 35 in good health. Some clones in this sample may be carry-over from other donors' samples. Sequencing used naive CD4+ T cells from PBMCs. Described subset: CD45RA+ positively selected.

The CDR3 protein is CASSGPGPGETQYF. CDR3 DNA: TGTGCCAGCAGCGGCCCGGGGCCCGGGGAGACCCAGTACTTC. V usage is TRBV5-5 and J usage is TRBJ2-5; D may be TRBD1 or TRBD2 (5 bases each). CDR1 SGHKS and CDR2 YYEKEE come from the germline V gene (reference sequence). The CDR3 is 14 amino acids. V was trimmed by 4 bases and J by 5 bases, leaving 15 bases between them.